A single sample is the source of the 8 T cell receptor beta chains below, sequenced in a study of OX40 agonist ivuxolimab in advanced cancers. The protocol was immunoSEQ multiplex PCR, while the TCRdb copy is restricted to in-frame clones and leaves out a portion. The sample lists fewer than 60,000 clones, roughly 85% seen once, with roughly 7.9% in the top ten. Here the sequenced sample was CD4+ or CD8+ T cells sorted from blood, taken in a trial of the OX40 agonist ivuxolimab. The receptors come from an adult with an advanced solid tumor such as melanoma, head and neck, liver or kidney cancer.

This clone was observed a handful of times. This chain links TRBV6-1 with TRBJ2-3, with D tentatively TRBD1 (6 bases). The CDR3 extends over 17 amino acids. Germline V gene sequence: CDR1 MNHNS, CDR2 SASEGT. V was pared by 0 bases and J by 0 bases, with 13 bases between. The CDR3 region has the DNA TGTGCCAGCAGTGAAGCGGGGGCAGGGCGAAGCACAGATACGCAGTATTTT. Protein product: CASSEAGAGRSTDTQYF.

Here the CDR3 reads CASSFTGQEYNEQFF. CDR3 coding DNA: TGTGCCAGCAGTTTTACGGGACAGGAGTACAATGAGCAGTTCTTC. The J gene is TRBJ2-1, the V gene TRBV27; 8 bases line up with TRBD1. This CDR3 is built from 15 residues. The germline V gene encodes CDR1 MNHEY and CDR2 SMNVEV (reference sequence). V lost 3 bases, J lost 4 bases, and 5 bases stayed unmatched.

This clone was counted a single time. The chain employs TRBV7-7 and TRBJ2-2; TRBD2 matches 8 bases. Germline loops: CDR1 SSHAT, CDR2 FNYEAQ (reference sequence). Trimming at V came to 1 base and at J to 0 bases, leaving 4 bases not matched to a gene. CDR3 length: 17 amino acids. CDR3 residues: CASSLDLLAANTGELFF. DNA of the CDR3: TGTGCCAGCAGCTTAGATCTACTAGCGGCGAACACCGGGGAGCTGTTTTTT. The full variable domain, completed using reference TRBV7-7 and TRBJ2-2, is GAGVSQSPRYKVTKRGQDVTLRCDPISSHATLYWYQQALGQGPEFLTYFNYEAQPDKSGLPSDRFSAERPEGSISTLTIQRTEQRDSAMYRCASSLDLLAANTGELFFGEGSRLTVL.

This clone showed up just a few times. The chain employs TRBV5-1 and TRBJ2-4, with TRBD2 matching 11 bases. J gave up 8 bases and V 6 bases, and 16 bases lay outside the gene matches. The CDR3 contains 17 residues. Germline CDR1 SGHRS, CDR2 YFSETQ. The CDR3 DNA sequence: TGCGCCAGCACCCTCAGGGGGACTAGCGGTCCCAGGGACATTCAGTACTTC. It translates to CASTLRGTSGPRDIQYF.

This chain's CDR3 is CASSLRVLSYEQYF. CDR3 nucleotide sequence: TGTGCCAGCAGCTTGCGGGTTCTCTCCTACGAGCAGTACTTC. The rearrangement joins TRBV13 to TRBJ2-7; perhaps TRBD2 as D (5 bases). CDR1 and CDR2 from the germline V gene are PRHDT and FYEKMQ (reference sequence). V lost 3 bases and J lost 0, with 9 bases in between. CDR3 size: 14 residues.

The gene calls are TRBV7-9 and TRBJ2-1; 13 bases are a match to TRBD2. With 5 bases clipped from V and 3 bases from J, the junction kept 4 bases outside the gene matches. The CDR3 is 16 residues long. The germline gives CDR1 SEHNR, CDR2 FQNEAQ (reference sequence). The CDR3 nucleotides are TGTGCCAGCAGCCCAGGACTAGCGGGAGTCTACAATGAGCAGTTCTTC. Its protein product is CASSPGLAGVYNEQFF.

The CDR3 DNA is TGTGCCAGTAACAGGGCCCCGACTGAAAAACTGTTTTTT. Protein product: CASNRAPTEKLFF. The V gene is TRBV19, the J gene TRBJ1-4; TRBD1 might be the D (6 bases). CDR3 size: 13 residues. Germline V lookup: CDR1 LNHDA, CDR2 SQIVND (reference sequence). V shed 7 bases and J shed 7 bases, with 13 bases lying between them.

Only a few counts were recorded for this clone. This sequence joins TRBV27 and TRBJ2-1; 11 bases fit TRBD2. The CDR3 loop spans 18 amino acids. V was pared by 10 bases and J by 4 bases, with 18 bases of the junction left unmatched. Germline CDR1 is MNHEY and CDR2 is SMNVEV (reference sequence). CDR3 bases: TGTGCCACCAGATCGATCTATACTAGCGGGAGTCTATACAATGAGCAGTTCTTC. Amino acid sequence: CATRSIYTSGSLYNEQFF.